A single sample gave rise to the 13 T cell receptor beta chains below, sequenced in a study of blood T cell repertoires in COVID-19. The table came from immunoSEQ multiplex PCR; TCRdb's copy has only in-frame clones and leaves some out. The sample gives about 180,000 clones, 85% to 90% of which show up once; around 12% is in the top ten. Sequenced material: peripheral blood. These receptors originate from an older woman with COVID-19, enrolled during active disease.

This clone was picked up one time. The rearrangement uses TRBV27 and TRBJ2-6; 7 bases align to TRBD1. Looked up from germline, CDR1 is MNHEY and CDR2 is SMNVEV (reference sequence). The CDR3 totals 16 residues. After removal of 5 bases from V and 4 bases from J, the junction contained 8 bases not matched to a gene. The CDR3 sequence is CASSPRTGSGANVLTF. DNA of the CDR3: TGTGCCAGCAGTCCTAGGACAGGATCCGGGGCCAACGTCCTGACTTTC.

The V gene is TRBV2, the J gene TRBJ1-2; D is uncertain. In germline, CDR1 is SNHLY, CDR2 FYNNEI. The CDR3 spans 12 residues. V was pared by 8 bases and J by 1 base, with 8 bases between. CDR3 nucleotide sequence: TGTGCCAGCCGTAACAATAACTATGGCTACACCTTC. It yields the protein CASRNNNYGYTF.

The chain carries TRBV5-4 and TRBJ1-1; TRBD1 matches 7 bases. The V segment lost 4 bases and the J segment 6 bases; nucleotides outside the gene matches: 6. There are 13 residues in the CDR3. Germline-derived CDR1 and CDR2 are SGHNT and YYREEE (reference sequence). DNA for the CDR3: TGTGCCAGCAGCCTCCAGGGGGTGGCTGAAGCTTTCTTT. Translated, it gives CASSLQGVAEAFF.

The chain is built from TRBV5-1 and TRBJ1-6; D gene unclear. Per the germline V gene, CDR1 is SGHRS and CDR2 is YFSETQ. Trimming cost V 1 base and J 0 bases, with 8 bases left between them. This CDR3 is built from 16 residues. The CDR3 here is CASSLSVSSYNSPLHF. The CDR3 coding sequence is TGCGCCAGCAGCTTGAGCGTGAGCTCCTATAATTCACCCCTCCACTTT.

V is TRBV7-3 and J is TRBJ2-6; no firm D call. Germline CDR1 reads SGHTA; CDR2 reads FQGTGA. Trimming cost V 6 bases and J 3 bases, with 6 bases left between them. This CDR3 spans 13 amino acids. CDR3 DNA: TGTGCCAGCAGGATAGATGGGGCCAACGTCCTGACTTTC. It yields the protein CASRIDGANVLTF.

The rearrangement joins TRBV4-3 to TRBJ2-7, with TRBD1 matching over 10 bases. Germline CDR1 is LGHNA and CDR2 is YSLEER. CDR3 length: 14 amino acids. Losses at the gene ends were 4 bases for V and 4 bases for J; bases not matched to a gene: 4. CDR3 loop: CASSLRTGGYEQYF. The CDR3 DNA reads as TGCGCCAGCAGCCTTCGGACAGGGGGATACGAGCAGTACTTC.

The chain has TRBV5-1 and TRBJ2-5; 7 nucleotides agree with TRBD2. V shed 0 bases and J 5 bases; nucleotides not matched to a gene: 10. Germline V gene sequence: CDR1 SGHRS, CDR2 YFSETQ. The CDR3 is 16 residues long. The chain's CDR3 is CASSLVGRASSETQYF. CDR3 bases: TGCGCCAGCAGCTTGGTTGGGAGGGCCTCTTCCGAGACCCAGTACTTC. Full variable domain (missing parts from reference TRBV5-1 and TRBJ2-5): KAGVTQTPRYLIKTRGQQVTLSCSPISGHRSVSWYQQTPGQGLQFLFEYFSETQRNKGNFPGRFSGRQFSNSRSEMNVSTLELGDSALYLCASSLVGRASSETQYFGPGTRLLVL.

This chain uses TRBV19 with TRBJ1-5; D is unresolved. The V end was cut by 5 bases, the J end by 4 bases, with 15 bases between. CDR1 is LNHDA, CDR2 SQIVND, per germline (reference sequence). CDR3 length: 15 amino acids. The CDR3 coding sequence is TGTGCCAGTAGTGCTAGTACGTTGAATAATCAGCCCCAGCATTTT. Its protein product is CASSASTLNNQPQHF.

The chain recombines TRBV30 with TRBJ1-1; D gene unclear. The CDR3 runs 13 residues. The germline V gene encodes CDR1 GTSNPN and CDR2 SVGIG (reference sequence). Trimming took 3 bases from V and 5 from J, leaving 13 bases between them. CDR3 sequence (DNA): TGTGCCTGGAGACCCGGGAGAGGTACTGAAGCTTTCTTT. Translation: CAWRPGRGTEAFF.

CDR3 nucleotide sequence: TGTGCCAGCAGCCAAACAAGGAACACTGAAGCTTTCTTT. Translated, it gives CASSQTRNTEAFF. This rearrangement joins TRBV11-2 to TRBJ1-1; no definite D call. The length of the CDR3 is 13 residues. V was pared by 5 bases and J by 1 base, with 8 bases between. Germline CDR1 and CDR2: SGHAT and FQNNGV.

In its sample, this clone was seen a few times. The chain links TRBV13 to TRBJ1-2; 7 bases line up with TRBD1. The CDR3 loop spans 11 amino acids. Germline loops: CDR1 PRHDT, CDR2 FYEKMQ (reference sequence). The V segment lost 8 bases and the J segment 4 bases; nucleotides outside the gene matches: 1. CDR3 protein: CASAGGYGYTF. CDR3 coding DNA: TGTGCCAGCGCAGGGGGCTATGGCTACACCTTC.

This clone was seen more than once but under ten times. V is TRBV5-3 and J is TRBJ2-7; possible D gene TRBD2, 5 bases. TRBV5-3 is marked as an open reading frame, function uncertain. This CDR3 is 14 amino acids long. Deletions cut 4 bases from V and 6 bases from J, with 17 bases between. CDR3 loop: CARSKSRITSEQYF. The DNA for the CDR3 is TGTGCCAGAAGCAAATCGCGAATTACTAGCGAGCAGTACTTC.

This clone has just one count. The chain joins TRBV27 to TRBJ1-1, with D possibly TRBD1 on 5 matching bases. This CDR3 has 17 amino acids. Germline V gene data show CDR1 as MNHEY and CDR2 as SMNVEV (reference sequence). Trimming pared 6 bases from V and 2 bases from J, leaving 22 bases between. CDR3 DNA: TGTGCCAGCAGGGACCAGGACACGGAGACTCTAAACACTGAAGCTTTCTTT. This encodes CASRDQDTETLNTEAFF.